Listed below are T cell receptor beta chains from one sample, sequenced in a study of blood T cell repertoires in COVID-19. Produced via immunoSEQ multiplex PCR; TCRdb's table is partial and in-frame only. The sample consists of about 19,000 clones, more than 85% of them appearing once. Sequencing was carried out using peripheral blood. All receptors derive from a human donor in a cohort sampled during active COVID-19. Both conserved end residues are part of each CDR3. Fields, in order: clone size, D gene, V gene, J gene, CDR3 protein, CDR3 DNA. A D gene is named only where the DNA matches it firmly. Part of the rows lack a size; the others show once, few, many or a class for expanded clones.

clone_size: .; d_call: .; v_call: TRBV18; j_call: TRBJ2-6; cdr3_aa: CASSVAGANVLTF; cdr3_nt: TGTGCCAGCTCCGTAGCTGGGGCCAACGTCCTGACTTTC
clone_size: .; d_call: TRBD1; v_call: TRBV5-1; j_call: TRBJ1-4; cdr3_aa: CASTKGQGEKLFF; cdr3_nt: TGCGCCAGCACAAAGGGACAGGGAGAAAAACTGTTTTTT
clone_size: .; d_call: .; v_call: TRBV20-1; j_call: TRBJ2-5; cdr3_aa: CSAQFQETQYF; cdr3_nt: TGCAGTGCTCAATTCCAAGAGACCCAGTACTTC
clone_size: .; d_call: TRBD1; v_call: TRBV3-1/TRBV3-2; j_call: TRBJ1-4; cdr3_aa: CASSLRQGIGEKLFF; cdr3_nt: TGTGCCAGCAGCCTTCGACAGGGGATCGGCGAAAAACTGTTTTTT
clone_size: .; d_call: TRBD1; v_call: TRBV19; j_call: TRBJ2-1; cdr3_aa: CASSLGQGSYNEQFF; cdr3_nt: TGTGCCAGTAGCCTAGGACAGGGTTCCTACAATGAGCAGTTCTTC
clone_size: .; d_call: .; v_call: TRBV30; j_call: TRBJ1-2; cdr3_aa: CAWSVGQNYGYTF; cdr3_nt: TGTGCCTGGAGTGTAGGACAAAATTATGGCTACACCTTC
clone_size: .; d_call: TRBD1; v_call: TRBV7-6; j_call: TRBJ1-1; cdr3_aa: CASSSYGQGMAEAFF; cdr3_nt: TGTGCCAGCAGCTCCTACGGACAGGGGATGGCTGAAGCTTTCTTT
clone_size: .; d_call: .; v_call: TRBV7-9; j_call: TRBJ2-7; cdr3_aa: CASSPRTDYEQYF; cdr3_nt: TGTGCCAGCAGCCCGAGGACAGACTACGAGCAGTACTTC
clone_size: once; d_call: .; v_call: TRBV3-1/TRBV3-2; j_call: TRBJ2-1; cdr3_aa: CASSQDFSVYNEQFF; cdr3_nt: TGTGCCAGCAGCCAAGATTTCTCAGTCTACAATGAGCAGTTCTTC
clone_size: .; d_call: .; v_call: TRBV5-6; j_call: TRBJ1-3; cdr3_aa: CASSPGGGITIYF; cdr3_nt: TGTGCCAGCAGCCCCGGGGGGGGAATCACCATATATTTT
clone_size: .; d_call: TRBD1; v_call: TRBV30; j_call: TRBJ2-3; cdr3_aa: CAWGDRARGTDTQYF; cdr3_nt: TGTGCCTGGGGGGACAGGGCTCGTGGCACAGATACGCAGTATTTT
clone_size: once; d_call: TRBD2; v_call: TRBV9; j_call: TRBJ2-5; cdr3_aa: CASSVATERGTQYF; cdr3_nt: TGTGCCAGCAGCGTAGCTACGGAGCGGGGGACCCAGTACTTC
clone_size: few; d_call: TRBD1; v_call: TRBV5-5; j_call: TRBJ1-2; cdr3_aa: CASSLRTGGLNYGYTF; cdr3_nt: TGTGCCAGCAGCTTGCGGACAGGGGGCCTCAACTATGGCTACACCTTC
clone_size: once; d_call: .; v_call: TRBV28; j_call: TRBJ1-5; cdr3_aa: CASSFTGGRSNQPQHF; cdr3_nt: TGTGCCAGCAGTTTTACGGGGGGCAGGAGCAATCAGCCCCAGCATTTT
clone_size: .; d_call: TRBD1; v_call: TRBV19; j_call: TRBJ2-7; cdr3_aa: CASTGGATYEQYF; cdr3_nt: TGTGCCAGTACAGGGGGCGCGACCTACGAGCAGTACTTC
clone_size: .; d_call: .; v_call: TRBV6-6; j_call: TRBJ2-6; cdr3_aa: CAAGSAANVLTF; cdr3_nt: TGTGCCGCCGGGAGTGCGGCCAACGTCCTGACTTTC
clone_size: .; d_call: .; v_call: TRBV28; j_call: TRBJ1-1; cdr3_aa: CAGRGLNTEAFF; cdr3_nt: TGTGCCGGGCGGGGGCTGAACACTGAAGCTTTCTTT
clone_size: .; d_call: .; v_call: TRBV11-3; j_call: TRBJ2-2; cdr3_aa: CASSLQLAGSGELFF; cdr3_nt: TGTGCCAGCAGCTTGCAACTCGCTGGTTCCGGGGAGCTGTTTTTT
clone_size: .; d_call: TRBD1; v_call: TRBV6-6; j_call: TRBJ2-7; cdr3_aa: CASSYGTGGVYEQYF; cdr3_nt: TGTGCCAGCAGTTACGGGACAGGGGGAGTGTACGAGCAGTACTTC
clone_size: .; d_call: .; v_call: TRBV18; j_call: TRBJ1-5; cdr3_aa: CASSPDSSNQPQHF; cdr3_nt: TGTGCCAGCTCACCTGACAGTAGCAATCAGCCCCAGCATTTT
clone_size: once; d_call: .; v_call: TRBV28; j_call: TRBJ1-1; cdr3_aa: CASSLPYLTENTEAFF; cdr3_nt: TGTGCCAGCAGCCTCCCCTACCTAACAGAGAACACTGAAGCTTTCTTT
clone_size: .; d_call: TRBD2; v_call: TRBV5-1; j_call: TRBJ2-3; cdr3_aa: CASSSGLAALGDTQYF; cdr3_nt: TGCGCCAGCAGCTCGGGACTAGCGGCCCTGGGAGATACGCAGTATTTT
clone_size: .; d_call: TRBD1; v_call: TRBV5-1; j_call: TRBJ1-1; cdr3_aa: CASGLQGEVTEAFF; cdr3_nt: TGCGCCAGCGGGTTACAGGGGGAGGTCACTGAAGCTTTCTTT
clone_size: .; d_call: .; v_call: TRBV7-6; j_call: TRBJ2-7; cdr3_aa: CASSASPAYEQYF; cdr3_nt: TGTGCCAGCAGCGCTAGTCCGGCTTACGAGCAGTACTTC
clone_size: .; d_call: .; v_call: TRBV28; j_call: TRBJ1-1; cdr3_aa: CASSRNTEAFF; cdr3_nt: TGTGCCAGCAGCAGGAACACTGAAGCTTTCTTT
clone_size: once; d_call: TRBD2; v_call: TRBV5-1; j_call: TRBJ2-7; cdr3_aa: CASSLASGSSYEQYF; cdr3_nt: TGCGCCAGCAGCTTGGCTAGCGGGAGCTCCTACGAGCAGTACTTC
clone_size: .; d_call: .; v_call: TRBV7-2; j_call: TRBJ2-7; cdr3_aa: CASSPGGGTAYEQYF; cdr3_nt: TGTGCCAGCAGTCCCGGGGGGGGGACAGCCTACGAGCAGTACTTC
clone_size: .; d_call: .; v_call: TRBV27; j_call: TRBJ1-2; cdr3_aa: CASSHNPRGQGYGYTF; cdr3_nt: TGTGCCAGCAGTCACAACCCCCGAGGGCAGGGGTATGGCTACACCTTC
clone_size: .; d_call: TRBD1; v_call: TRBV5-5; j_call: TRBJ2-7; cdr3_aa: CASSTGQGVSYEQYF; cdr3_nt: TGTGCCAGCAGCACGGGACAGGGAGTTTCCTACGAGCAGTACTTC
clone_size: .; d_call: TRBD2; v_call: TRBV27; j_call: TRBJ2-1; cdr3_aa: CASSSGLAEGNEQFF; cdr3_nt: TGTGCCAGCAGTTCTGGACTAGCGGAAGGGAATGAGCAGTTCTTC
clone_size: .; d_call: .; v_call: TRBV30; j_call: TRBJ1-4; cdr3_aa: CAWSELDEKLFF; cdr3_nt: TGTGCCTGGAGTGAACTGGATGAAAAACTGTTTTTT
clone_size: .; d_call: .; v_call: TRBV6-5; j_call: TRBJ1-1; cdr3_aa: CASSPSADTEAFF; cdr3_nt: TGTGCCAGCAGTCCTTCCGCGGACACTGAAGCTTTCTTT
clone_size: once; d_call: .; v_call: TRBV7-9; j_call: TRBJ2-7; cdr3_aa: CASSLYDRIDYEQYF; cdr3_nt: TGTGCCAGCAGCTTGTACGACAGGATTGACTACGAGCAGTACTTC
clone_size: .; d_call: TRBD1; v_call: TRBV3-1/TRBV3-2; j_call: TRBJ1-6; cdr3_aa: CASSLWTGDRNSPLHF; cdr3_nt: TGTGCCAGCAGCCTATGGACAGGGGATAGAAATTCACCCCTCCACTTT
clone_size: once; d_call: TRBD1; v_call: TRBV6-5; j_call: TRBJ2-7; cdr3_aa: CASRGQGAGYEQYF; cdr3_nt: TGTGCCAGCAGGGGACAGGGGGCCGGCTACGAGCAGTACTTC
clone_size: .; d_call: .; v_call: TRBV7-3; j_call: TRBJ1-1; cdr3_aa: CASRGQNTEAFF; cdr3_nt: TGTGCCAGCCGAGGACAGAACACTGAAGCTTTCTTT
clone_size: .; d_call: .; v_call: TRBV7-8; j_call: TRBJ2-2; cdr3_aa: CASSSQGFDTGELFF; cdr3_nt: TGTGCCAGCAGCTCACAGGGATTTGACACCGGGGAGCTGTTTTTT
clone_size: few; d_call: TRBD2; v_call: TRBV2; j_call: TRBJ2-3; cdr3_aa: CARAGGPSGSTDTQYF; cdr3_nt: TGTGCCAGGGCAGGCGGTCCTAGCGGGAGCACAGATACGCAGTATTTT
clone_size: once; d_call: TRBD1; v_call: TRBV5-1; j_call: TRBJ1-2; cdr3_aa: CASSLAAGGGGGYTF; cdr3_nt: TGCGCCAGCAGCTTGGCCGCAGGGGGCGGCGGTGGCTACACCTTC
clone_size: .; d_call: TRBD2; v_call: TRBV9; j_call: TRBJ2-1; cdr3_aa: CASSVAASGTEQFF; cdr3_nt: TGTGCCAGCAGCGTAGCGGCTAGCGGGACCGAGCAGTTCTTC
clone_size: .; d_call: .; v_call: TRBV24-1; j_call: TRBJ1-2; cdr3_aa: CATSAGEGLWGYTF; cdr3_nt: TGTGCCACCAGTGCGGGAGAAGGACTCTGGGGCTACACCTTC
clone_size: .; d_call: TRBD1; v_call: TRBV5-4; j_call: TRBJ1-5; cdr3_aa: CASSSGQGNSNQPQHF; cdr3_nt: TGTGCCAGCAGTTCGGGACAGGGGAATAGCAATCAGCCCCAGCATTTT
clone_size: .; d_call: .; v_call: TRBV7-9; j_call: TRBJ1-1; cdr3_aa: CASSPSGGATEAFF; cdr3_nt: TGTGCCAGCAGCCCATCGGGGGGGGCCACTGAAGCTTTCTTT
clone_size: .; d_call: TRBD2; v_call: TRBV11-2; j_call: TRBJ2-5; cdr3_aa: CASSLGGVAGEKTQYF; cdr3_nt: TGTGCCAGCAGCTTAGGGGGGGTAGCGGGAGAGAAGACCCAGTACTTC
clone_size: few; d_call: .; v_call: TRBV6-1; j_call: TRBJ1-5; cdr3_aa: CASSEARGISGQPQHF; cdr3_nt: TGTGCCAGCAGTGAAGCTCGGGGGATTAGCGGCCAGCCCCAGCATTTT
clone_size: .; d_call: TRBD2; v_call: TRBV4-2; j_call: TRBJ2-4; cdr3_aa: CASSQSFGTSGGGLAKNIQYF; cdr3_nt: TGTGCCAGCAGCCAAAGTTTTGGTACTAGCGGGGGGGGACTAGCCAAAAACATTCAGTACTTC
clone_size: .; d_call: .; v_call: TRBV24-1; j_call: TRBJ2-1; cdr3_aa: CATSDLRGGGVRGDEQFF; cdr3_nt: TGTGCCACCAGTGATTTGAGAGGGGGTGGGGTCCGGGGAGATGAGCAGTTCTTC
clone_size: .; d_call: .; v_call: TRBV28; j_call: TRBJ2-7; cdr3_aa: CASRFQDYEQYF; cdr3_nt: TGTGCCAGCAGGTTCCAGGACTACGAGCAGTACTTC
clone_size: .; d_call: .; v_call: TRBV9; j_call: TRBJ2-1; cdr3_aa: CASSVADIRPNEQFF; cdr3_nt: TGTGCCAGCAGCGTTGCGGACATTCGGCCTAATGAGCAGTTCTTC
clone_size: .; d_call: .; v_call: TRBV3-1/TRBV3-2; j_call: TRBJ1-3; cdr3_aa: CASSPPGYNTIYF; cdr3_nt: TGTGCCAGCAGCCCCCCAGGGTACAACACCATATATTTT
clone_size: .; d_call: TRBD2; v_call: TRBV7-3; j_call: TRBJ2-7; cdr3_aa: CASSWKSGGEQYF; cdr3_nt: TGTGCCAGCAGCTGGAAAAGCGGGGGCGAGCAGTACTTC
clone_size: .; d_call: TRBD1; v_call: TRBV9; j_call: TRBJ2-2; cdr3_aa: CASSVGTGVTGELFF; cdr3_nt: TGTGCCAGCAGCGTAGGGACAGGGGTTACCGGGGAGCTGTTTTTT
clone_size: .; d_call: .; v_call: TRBV30; j_call: TRBJ1-2; cdr3_aa: CAWSVLRGLDGYTF; cdr3_nt: TGTGCCTGGAGTGTACTGAGGGGGTTGGATGGCTACACCTTC
clone_size: once; d_call: .; v_call: TRBV7-8; j_call: TRBJ1-2; cdr3_aa: CASSLADRYGYTF; cdr3_nt: TGTGCCAGCAGCTTAGCGGACAGATATGGCTACACCTTC
clone_size: few; d_call: TRBD1; v_call: TRBV2; j_call: TRBJ2-3; cdr3_aa: CASSLDRGSSDTQYF; cdr3_nt: TGTGCCAGCAGTTTGGACAGGGGCAGTTCAGATACGCAGTATTTT
clone_size: .; d_call: .; v_call: TRBV6-5; j_call: TRBJ1-1; cdr3_aa: CASTRGMNTEAFF; cdr3_nt: TGTGCCAGCACTCGGGGGATGAACACTGAAGCTTTCTTT
clone_size: .; d_call: TRBD2; v_call: TRBV30; j_call: TRBJ2-6; cdr3_aa: CAWGLAGSGANVLTF; cdr3_nt: TGTGCCTGGGGACTAGCGGGCTCTGGGGCCAACGTCCTGACTTTC
clone_size: few; d_call: TRBD1; v_call: TRBV6-1; j_call: TRBJ2-7; cdr3_aa: CASSERQGVGEQYF; cdr3_nt: TGTGCCAGCAGTGAGAGACAGGGGGTAGGCGAGCAGTACTTC
clone_size: .; d_call: TRBD1; v_call: TRBV28; j_call: TRBJ2-7; cdr3_aa: CASQTGAYEQYF; cdr3_nt: TGTGCCAGTCAAACAGGGGCCTACGAGCAGTACTTC
clone_size: .; d_call: TRBD2; v_call: TRBV5-1; j_call: TRBJ2-7; cdr3_aa: CASSVRQLAGVIYEQYF; cdr3_nt: TGCGCCAGCAGCGTCCGTCAACTAGCGGGAGTTATTTACGAGCAGTACTTC